A single sample gave rise to the 7 T cell receptor beta chains below, sequenced in a study of T-cell reconstitution after alpha-beta-depleted transplantation in children. Library preparation (for TCRbeta) was performed with unique molecular identifiers. TCRdb redid the calling of the PCR reads with MiXCR, one entry per CDR3 protein. The sample contains approximately 800,000 distinct CDR3 sequences, 15% to 20% of which appear only once. This specimen was PBMCs, mostly from graft donor cells, taken 360 days after TCRalphabeta/CD19-depleted stem cell transplant. These receptors originate from a male patient aged 10 to 17 who had a stem cell transplant for acute lymphoblastic leukemia, so the T cells may come from the graft donor.

The table lists this clonotype with many counts. This rearrangement joins TRBV27 to TRBJ2-7, with TRBD1 identical over 7 bases. Trimming at V came to 6 bases and at J to 4 bases, leaving 9 bases not matched to a gene. The CDR3 spans 14 residues. The V gene's germline CDR1 is MNHEY and CDR2 SMNVEV (reference sequence). This CDR3 is CASSKDRSPYEQYF. CDR3 nucleotide sequence: TGTGCCAGCAGCAAGGACAGGTCCCCTTACGAGCAGTACTTC.

The chain links TRBV15 to TRBJ2-1; 9 bases are a match to TRBD2. The germline CDR1 and CDR2 sequences are LNHNV and YYDKDF (reference sequence). The CDR3 is made up of 17 amino acids. V gave up 0 bases and J gave up 9 bases; unmatched junction bases: 12. For the CDR3, the DNA is TGTGCCACCAGCAGAGACAAGAGTAGCGGGAGAGGGGGTGAGCAGTTCTTC. It yields the protein CATSRDKSSGRGGEQFF.

There are many counts of this clonotype. This rearrangement joins TRBV7-3 to TRBJ2-3, with TRBD2 identical over 7 bases. V was clipped by 1 base and J by 6 bases; unmatched bases: 7. The germline V gene has CDR1 SGHTA and CDR2 FQGTGA. The CDR3 is made up of 15 amino acids. The CDR3 region is CASSLMAGVSDTQYF. The CDR3 DNA reads TGTGCCAGCAGCTTAATGGCGGGAGTATCGGATACGCAGTATTTT.

This chain joins TRBV20-1 and TRBJ2-7, with D unresolved. The CDR3 length is 12 residues. The V gene's germline CDR1 is DFQATT and CDR2 SNEGSKA (reference sequence). Trimming took off 3 bases at V and 1 base at J, with 7 bases between the two ends. For the CDR3, the DNA is TGCAGTGCTAGGTTCGATTCCTACGAGCAGTACTTC. This translates into CSARFDSYEQYF.

The chain couples TRBV12-3 or TRBV12-4 to TRBJ2-3; D is unclear. The CDR3 is 13 residues long. V shed 0 bases and J shed 10 bases, with 11 bases lying between them. The CDR3 DNA reads TGTGCCAGCAGTTTAGCTCCTGGTGTCTCGCAGTATTTT. Protein: CASSLAPGVSQYF.

Ten or more counts support this clonotype. The chain joins TRBV10-3 to TRBJ2-1; 12 positions match TRBD2. The CDR3 length is 14 residues. V shed 7 bases, J shed 7 bases, and the junction held 5 bases outside the gene matches. Germline V gives CDR1 ENHRY, CDR2 SYGVKD. CDR3 in DNA: TGTGCCATCATGCCCGGGACTAGCGGGAATGAGCAGTTCTTC. It translates to CAIMPGTSGNEQFF.

The chain employs TRBV12-3 or TRBV12-4 and TRBJ2-7, with 8 bases lining up with TRBD1. The length of the CDR3 is 16 residues. The V segment lost 1 base and the J segment 3 bases; nucleotides outside the gene matches: 8. CDR3 bases: TGTGCCAGCAGTTTAGACGCAGGGGGCGTAAACTACGAGCAGTACTTC. Translated: CASSLDAGGVNYEQYF.